A selection of T cell receptor beta chains follows, all from one sample in a study of blood T cell repertoires in COVID-19. Assay used: immunoSEQ multiplex PCR; TCRdb lists only in-frame clones, some missing. Counted here are under 500,000 clones, about 89% occurring once; the ten biggest clones make up around 4.5%. Sequencing input: peripheral blood. These TCRs come from a woman in her 30s with acute or convalescent COVID-19. Both conserved end residues are part of each CDR3. The D gene is left open where the match is weak. Size values are once, few and many counts, or a class for expanded clones, and some rows have none.

>NA|TRBD2|TRBJ2-7|TRBV5-3
CARRPRQPRGVSEQYF
TGTGCCAGAAGGCCCAGACAGCCGCGGGGGGTCTCAGAGCAGTACTTC
>NA|NA|TRBJ1-1|TRBV10-3
CAISPGQLNTEAFF
TGTGCCATCAGTCCGGGACAACTGAACACTGAAGCTTTCTTT
>few|NA|TRBJ1-3|TRBV7-9
CASSSPTGINGHSGNTIYF
TGTGCCAGCAGTTCCCCGACAGGAATAAATGGACATTCTGGAAACACCATATATTTT
>NA|NA|TRBJ1-1|TRBV6-7
CASSYSNKGVCGTEAFF
TGTGCCAGCAGTTACTCGAATAAGGGGGTCTGTGGCACTGAAGCTTTCTTT
>NA|NA|TRBJ1-5|TRBV4-2
CASSQQGHSNQPQHF
TGTGCCAGCAGCCAGCAGGGGCATAGCAATCAGCCCCAGCATTTT
>NA|TRBD1|TRBJ2-7|TRBV19
CASSIVGTGREEQYF
TGTGCCAGTAGTATAGTCGGGACAGGAAGAGAGGAGCAGTACTTC
>NA|TRBD1|TRBJ2-1|TRBV30
CAWSVGYLRGPLRKYNEQFF
TGTGCCTGGAGTGTTGGTTACCTCAGGGGGCCCCTTAGAAAATACAATGAGCAGTTCTTC
>NA|TRBD1|TRBJ1-5|TRBV11-2
CASSFIQGRLYSQPQHF
TGTGCCAGCAGCTTCATACAGGGGAGGTTATATTCTCAGCCCCAGCATTTT
>NA|NA|TRBJ2-7|TRBV6-5
CASSYSPGAPYEQYF
TGTGCCAGCAGTTACTCTCCAGGGGCCCCCTACGAGCAGTACTTC
>NA|NA|TRBJ2-2|TRBV11-2
CASSLIYGTGELFF
TGTGCCAGCAGCTTGATCTATGGCACCGGGGAGCTGTTTTTT
>NA|TRBD1|TRBJ2-2|TRBV4-1
CASSQKGQYTGELFF
TGCGCCAGCAGCCAAAAGGGACAGTACACCGGGGAGCTGTTTTTT
>NA|TRBD2|TRBJ2-1|TRBV27
CASSGAGGYNEQFF
TGTGCCAGCTCTGGGGCGGGGGGGTACAATGAGCAGTTCTTC
>NA|TRBD2|TRBJ2-1|TRBV2
CASSNRLAGDEQFF
TGTGCCAGCAGTAATCGCCTAGCGGGCGATGAGCAGTTCTTC
>NA|NA|TRBJ2-7|TRBV7-9
CASSLQGTYEQYF
TGTGCCAGCAGCTTGCAGGGGACCTACGAGCAGTACTTC
>NA|NA|TRBJ2-5|TRBV5-1
CASSQQDLGTQYF
TGCGCCAGCAGCCAACAGGATTTAGGGACCCAGTACTTC
>NA|TRBD1|TRBJ1-6|TRBV6-2/TRBV6-3
CASSTHRQGYNSPLHF
TGTGCCAGCAGTACCCACCGACAGGGTTATAATTCACCCCTCCACTTT
>NA|NA|TRBJ2-7|TRBV6-6
CASAQLVGYEQYF
TGTGCCAGCGCCCAACTAGTTGGGTACGAGCAGTACTTC
>many|NA|TRBJ2-7|TRBV9
CASSVVPGSGLEQYF
TGTGCCAGCAGCGTAGTTCCCGGGTCGGGTCTCGAGCAGTACTTC
>once|NA|TRBJ2-2|TRBV2
CASREQGFSGELFF
TGTGCCAGCAGGGAACAGGGTTTTTCCGGGGAGCTGTTTTTT
>once|TRBD2|TRBJ2-3|TRBV7-8
CASSPGTSGNPQYF
TGTGCCAGCAGCCCTGGGACTAGCGGGAATCCGCAGTATTTT
>NA|NA|TRBJ1-6|TRBV11-2
CASSSDQGGRMPLHF
TGTGCCAGCAGCTCCGATCAAGGAGGGCGGATGCCCCTCCACTTT
>once|NA|TRBJ1-4|TRBV5-1
CASSLAETSGEKLFF
TGCGCCAGCAGCTTGGCCGAAACGTCAGGCGAAAAACTGTTTTTT
>NA|TRBD1|TRBJ1-5|TRBV24-1
CATSDSRQGPNNQPQHF
TGTGCCACCAGTGATTCTAGACAGGGGCCAAACAATCAGCCCCAGCATTTT
>NA|TRBD2|TRBJ2-7|TRBV4-2
CASSQEGLAGRMPYEQYF
TGTGCCAGCAGCCAAGAGGGACTAGCGGGGCGGATGCCCTACGAGCAGTACTTC
>NA|NA|TRBJ2-1|TRBV9
CASSKRGESYNEQFF
TGTGCCAGCAGCAAAAGGGGTGAGTCGTACAATGAGCAGTTCTTC
>NA|NA|TRBJ2-1|TRBV29-1
CSVVSQDRGNEQFF
TGCAGCGTTGTATCCCAGGATAGGGGCAATGAGCAGTTCTTC
>few|NA|TRBJ1-1|TRBV19
CASTKQGPDTEAFF
TGTGCCAGTACCAAACAGGGCCCCGACACTGAAGCTTTCTTT
>NA|TRBD2|TRBJ2-3|TRBV28
CASSVPGGRRSADTQYF
TGTGCCAGCAGTGTTCCGGGGGGGAGGAGGAGTGCAGATACGCAGTATTTT
>NA|NA|TRBJ1-1|TRBV2
CASIRGARTEAFF
TGTGCCAGCATCCGGGGGGCGCGCACTGAAGCTTTCTTT
>NA|NA|TRBJ1-3|TRBV7-9
CASSPLGSRNTIYF
TGTGCCAGCAGCCCTCTGGGGAGTCGAAACACCATATATTTT
>once|TRBD1|TRBJ1-5|TRBV28
CASSLGTGGPYSNQPQHF
TGTGCCAGCAGTTTAGGGACAGGGGGCCCTTATAGCAATCAGCCCCAGCATTTT
>NA|NA|TRBJ2-5|TRBV19
CASSILGVGQETQYF
TGTGCCAGTAGTATACTGGGAGTCGGCCAAGAGACCCAGTACTTC
>few|TRBD1|TRBJ1-4|TRBV6-5
CASSRTGDNEKLFF
TGTGCCAGCAGCCGGACAGGGGACAATGAAAAACTGTTTTTT
>NA|TRBD1|TRBJ1-4|TRBV18
CASSRETGANEKLFF
TGTGCCAGCTCACGGGAGACAGGGGCTAATGAAAAACTGTTTTTT
>NA|TRBD1|TRBJ2-3|TRBV5-1
CASSKGASTDTQYF
TGCGCCAGCAGCAAGGGGGCTAGCACAGATACGCAGTATTTT
>NA|NA|TRBJ2-3|TRBV3-1/TRBV3-2
CASSQGYGDTQYF
TGTGCCAGCAGCCAAGGGTACGGGGATACGCAGTATTTT
>NA|TRBD1|TRBJ2-7|TRBV5-1
CASSFGGQGFEQYF
TGCGCCAGCAGCTTTGGGGGACAGGGATTCGAGCAGTACTTC
>NA|TRBD2|TRBJ2-1|TRBV7-8
CASSLMRGGPNEQFF
TGTGCCAGCAGCTTAATGCGGGGGGGCCCTAATGAGCAGTTCTTC
>NA|NA|TRBJ1-6|TRBV7-3
CASSLHGGDNSPLHF
TGTGCCAGCAGCTTACACGGGGGGGATAATTCACCCCTCCACTTT
>NA|NA|TRBJ1-5|TRBV28
CASSSIQTYSNQPQHF
TGTGCCAGCAGTTCGATACAGACGTATAGCAATCAGCCCCAGCATTTT
>NA|NA|TRBJ2-7|TRBV5-4
CASSLAASAFDEQYF
TGTGCCAGCAGCTTGGCCGCTAGCGCGTTCGACGAGCAGTACTTC